This T cell receptor (beta chain) emerged from a study of blood T cell repertoires in COVID-19. Across the study: There were acute and convalescent COVID-19 samples, and they came from the United States, Italy and Spain. PBMCs, B-cell-depleted T cells, or T cells provided the cDNA or gDNA that made up the material.

Original processing methods: Scientists estimated how many nucleated cells there were by amplifying reference gene primers. The protocol was immunoSEQ multiplex PCR, while the TCRdb copy is restricted to in-frame clones and leaves out a portion. The DNA was the basis for D and trimming; V, J and clone size are from that table. The table records around 200,000 clones, 88% of them present only once. The CDR3 loop spans 16 amino acids. The germline V gene encodes CDR1 MDHEN and CDR2 SYDVKM. Trimming took off 7 bases at V and 2 bases at J, with 18 bases between the two ends. This chain joins TRBV28 and TRBJ2-1; D may be TRBD1 (6 bases). The TCR originated in a man aged 40-49 years with acute or convalescent COVID-19. Sequencing was done on a sample of peripheral blood. CDR3 nucleotides: TGTGCCAGCACCCCACCAGGACAGCTCGCCTACAATGAGCAGTTCTTC. Translated: CASTPPGQLAYNEQFF.